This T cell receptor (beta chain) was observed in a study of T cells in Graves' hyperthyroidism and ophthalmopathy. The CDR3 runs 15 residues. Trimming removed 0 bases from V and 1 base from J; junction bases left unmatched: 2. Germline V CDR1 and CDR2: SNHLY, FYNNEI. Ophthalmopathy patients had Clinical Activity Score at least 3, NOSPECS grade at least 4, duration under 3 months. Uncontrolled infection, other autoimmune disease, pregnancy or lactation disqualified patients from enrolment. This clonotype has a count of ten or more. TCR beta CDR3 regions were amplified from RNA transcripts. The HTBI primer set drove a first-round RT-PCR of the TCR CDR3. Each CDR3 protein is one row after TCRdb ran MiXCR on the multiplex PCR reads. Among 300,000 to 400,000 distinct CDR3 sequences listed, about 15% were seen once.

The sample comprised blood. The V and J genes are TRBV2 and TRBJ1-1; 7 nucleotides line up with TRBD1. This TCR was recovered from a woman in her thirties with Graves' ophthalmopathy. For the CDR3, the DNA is TGTGCCAGCAGTGAAGCGCAGGGGGAGAACACTGAAGCTTTCTTT. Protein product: CASSEAQGENTEAFF.